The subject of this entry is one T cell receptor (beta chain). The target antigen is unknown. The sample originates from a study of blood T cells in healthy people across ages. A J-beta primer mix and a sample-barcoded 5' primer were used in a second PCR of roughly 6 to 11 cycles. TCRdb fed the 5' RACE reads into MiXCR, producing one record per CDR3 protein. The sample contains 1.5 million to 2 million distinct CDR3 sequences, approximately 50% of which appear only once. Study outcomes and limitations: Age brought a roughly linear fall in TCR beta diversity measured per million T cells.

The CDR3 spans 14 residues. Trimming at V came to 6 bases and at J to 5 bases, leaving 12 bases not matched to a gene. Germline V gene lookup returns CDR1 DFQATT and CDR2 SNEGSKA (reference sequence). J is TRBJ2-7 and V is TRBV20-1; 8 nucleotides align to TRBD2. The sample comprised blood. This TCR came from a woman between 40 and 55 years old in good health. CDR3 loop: CSANSGGPVNEQYF. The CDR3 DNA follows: TGCAGTGCCAACTCGGGGGGGCCGGTAAACGAGCAGTACTTC.